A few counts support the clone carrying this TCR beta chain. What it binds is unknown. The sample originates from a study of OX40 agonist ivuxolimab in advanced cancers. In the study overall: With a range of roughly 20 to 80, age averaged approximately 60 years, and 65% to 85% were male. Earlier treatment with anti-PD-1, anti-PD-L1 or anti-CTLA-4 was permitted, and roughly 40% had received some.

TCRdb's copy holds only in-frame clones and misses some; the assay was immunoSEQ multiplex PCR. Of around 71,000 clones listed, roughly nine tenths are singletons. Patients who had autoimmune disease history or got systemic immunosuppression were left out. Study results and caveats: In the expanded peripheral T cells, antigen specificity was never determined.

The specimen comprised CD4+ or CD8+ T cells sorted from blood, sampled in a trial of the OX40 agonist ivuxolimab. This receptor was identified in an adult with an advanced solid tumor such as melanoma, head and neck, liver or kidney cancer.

This chain's CDR3 is CASSQGFGTGSEKLFF. The CDR3 coding sequence is TGTGCCAGCAGCCAGGGATTCGGGACAGGTAGCGAAAAACTGTTTTTT. The rearrangement uses TRBV14 and TRBJ1-4; 8 nucleotides agree with TRBD1. Germline CDR1 is SGHDN and CDR2 is FVKESK. This CDR3 spans 16 amino acids. The J segment lost 8 bases and the V segment lost 3 bases, leaving 11 bases of the junction unmatched.